This TCR beta chain was identified during a study of cytomegalovirus exposure and HLA in healthy donors (TCRdb year 2017). Background on the whole study: An earlier analysis of approximately 600 of the donors reported approximately 300 Gb of sequence data and some 120 million unique TCR beta sequences from about 200 million T cells. Besides the first cohort of approximately 710 subjects, a separate validation cohort made up of 120 different subjects was used. Class I and class II HLA loci were covered by the typing at four-digit resolution. The aim of the study was to test whether cataloging public T cell receptors could identify signatures of past pathogen exposure. High-throughput TCR immunosequencing, statistical association of individual TCRs with disease status, and machine learning were combined to predict cytomegalovirus infection status. About five DR-DQ haplotypes were treated as single units for association and clustering because of strong linkage in the cohort. Among the roughly 370 genotyped donors, under 90% belonged to the genetic ancestry cluster associated with self-reported Caucasian donors. In an earlier analysis of a few hundred of the donors, high-throughput TCR beta sequencing was used to judge whether each TCR beta V gene segment behaved as functional or pseudogenic. The number of typed donors differed by locus: 629-630 for A, B, C, DRB1 and DQB1; approximately 540 for DQA1; 606 for DPA1; and 450 to 480 for DPB1. All discovery cohort repertoires had been generated on a single sequencing platform. Donor age, sex, ethnicity and CMV serostatus were compiled alongside the repertoire data. On average, 235,054 unique TCR beta nucleotide sequences were sequenced per donor among several hundred genotyped donors of the cohort, with around 19% of those sequences being non-productive. Genome-wide SNP genotypes for about 60% of the roughly 700 donors were used in a later genetic analysis, which treated that subset as a discovery cohort. Rather than using new phenotypic data, the later analysis identified candidate immune exposures from TCR beta sequences and from how often those sequences occurred across donors. The study profiled the T cell repertoires of fewer than 850 subjects by immunosequencing and related them to cytomegalovirus serostatus. Around 320 gigabases of sequencing data and approximately 84 million unique TCR sequences were included in an early release covering roughly 600 HLA-typed donors. A later analysis re-analyzed previously published TCR beta repertoires from roughly 630 donors and added high-resolution HLA genotyping to study TCR occurrence patterns. What the research found in general, with its limitations: In an earlier analysis of some 540 of the donors, most TCR beta V segments appeared in productive rearrangements about 87% or about 30% of the time, broadly matching IMGT annotations. The 87-base-pair reads could not distinguish some IMGT-functional V segments, including TRBV6-2 and TRBV6-3, so those segments were excluded. Immune exposure information for the cohort was limited to CMV serostatus. The classifier was reported to diagnose cytomegalovirus status with high specificity and sensitivity in both the original cohort and the validation cohort. Correlated functional status among segregating V segments might reflect linkage disequilibrium, but an unknown experimental factor could not be ruled out. Because some donors lacked HLA typing at each locus, the association tests relied only on the typed subset. According to the authors, the approach could potentially be generalized to other disease states and immunological phenotypes. Specific HLA alleles were associated with 15,000 to 20,000 TCR beta sequences at a false discovery rate of 0.05 in a later analysis. In a later analysis, HLA-associated TCR beta chains were found to be more clonally expanded and to have lower generation probabilities than equally common non-associated chains. The sequencing pipeline was judged likely to have produced a cluster of highly shared sequence variants as a technical artifact. Only TCR beta chains were sequenced in this cohort, and the absence of alpha or paired-chain data limited detectable features. In a later genetic analysis, a missense DCLRE1C variant was associated with V-gene and J-gene trimming of TCR beta chains, and the association was replicated in an independent cohort. A further reported finding was that TCR beta sequences accurately predicted the HLA-A and HLA-B alleles for most subjects in the first cohort. In a later analysis, TCR association rates were found to vary across HLA loci, with the most associated TCRs seen for DRB1 alleles and the fewest for HLA-C alleles. A later genetic analysis reported fewer N-insertions in productive TCRs among donors in an Asian-associated ancestry cluster than the approximately 700-donor mean. A later analysis found that most CMV-associated TCR beta chains appeared HLA-restricted, with HLA associations seemingly driven largely by CMV exposure. Assigning TCR associations to individual alleles was difficult when HLA alleles, especially DR and DQ, strongly co-occurred. A later analysis reported that several top co-occurrence clusters appeared linked to parvovirus B19, influenza, CMV and Epstein-Barr virus. A few of the identified cytomegalovirus-associated TCR beta chains were confirmed in vitro to be specific for cytomegalovirus antigens. Because counts were too low, 15 to 20 rarely observed V segments, including chromosome 9 orphons, were excluded from the earlier analysis of roughly 580 of the donors. Across donors, most TCR sequences were observed very rarely, whereas some public TCRs were present in many individuals. Roughly uniform sequencing depth across donors was assumed in presence/absence analyses, although this assumption may not hold. The study gave a list of over 150 TCR beta chains associated with cytomegalovirus.

The cohort was made up of approximately 670 healthy bone marrow donors. All cohort members were sampled while nominally healthy, although unrecorded immune exposures were likely present. The donor was CMV seronegative and was included in the group of around 320 seronegative cohort members. A peripheral blood sample was provided by each donor, and peripheral blood mononuclear cells were used for TCR beta sequencing. The Qiagen DNeasy Blood Extraction Kit was used to extract genomic DNA from the blood cell samples. The library was generated by the immunoSEQ multiplex PCR assay. For the multiplex PCR, a mixture combining 60 forward primers for TCR Vbeta segments and 13 reverse primers for TCR Jbeta segments was used. A multiplex PCR assay on genomic DNA amplified the CDR3 region of rearranged TCR beta genes. The amplified TCR beta libraries were sequenced on the Illumina HiSeq System as 87-base-pair reads. The study's own analysis went as follows. Across the roughly 700 repertoires, a later analysis counted tens of millions of unique TCR beta chains, roughly 11 million of which were shared by at least two donors. A nearest-neighbor algorithm error-corrected the raw reads and collapsed the reads into unique sequences, merging closely related sequences to remove PCR and sequencing errors. CDR3 sequences were aligned to IMGT reference sequences to assign V, D and J gene segments. For a sequence to be retained, a match of at least six nucleotides to both a V gene segment and a J gene segment was required. Rearrangements were called productive when the CDR3 lacked stop codons and stayed in frame with V and J; all others were non-productive. Following IMGT convention, CDR3 was defined as the stretch from the second conserved V-encoded cysteine to the conserved J-encoded phenylalanine. The earlier analysis of around 640 of the donors excluded sequences that lacked an unambiguous match to a single V gene segment. In an earlier analysis of about 590 of the donors, a V segment was called functional when productive rearrangements were above 56.7%, and segregating when the standard deviation between donors exceeded 5%. A statistical classification framework was built to diagnose cytomegalovirus status from the catalog of TCR beta chain sequences. V and J gene assignment, in a later analysis, came from comparing TCR nucleotide sequences with IMGT/GENE-DB human TR gene sequences. Using the TCRdist pipeline, a later analysis assigned CDR3 sequences along with most-parsimonious VDJ recombination scenarios. In a later analysis, each TCR beta chain was defined by its CDR3 amino acid sequence together with its V-gene family, and reads lacking a unique V-gene family were excluded. A later analysis removed 600 or so highly shared, low-generation-probability nucleotide sequences to deal with suspected cross-contamination and a sequencing artifact. A later analysis calculated a clonal expansion index for each public chain from normalized within-repertoire ranks of inferred template counts. A later analysis computed generation probabilities with a VDJ recombination model fitted to out-of-frame rearrangements, and checked the results against IGoR. In a later analysis, TCR-TCR, TCR-HLA and TCR-CMV co-occurrence was scored with hypergeometric tests, and a repertoire-size bias correction was applied to TCR pairs. False discovery rates were estimated in a later analysis by permuting HLA or CMV assignments 20 times. A later analysis grouped co-occurring TCRs with DBSCAN, adding TCRdist sequence similarity when clustering within HLA-allele-positive subsets. Co-occurrence clustering excluded repertoires with fewer than 30,000 or more than 120,000 public chains, plus five with anomalous nucleotide sharing. TCRdb mirrors the immuneACCESS table, restricted to in-frame sequences. Some clones are absent from its copies; in checked studies, under half trace to an unresolved V gene, and the reason for the others is unknown. The DNA gave D and trimming, while V, J and clone size come from that table. The sample data list about 190,000 clones, and over 70% of these were observed just once. The top ten clonotypes cover less than 2% of the sample.

Including the terminal cysteine and phenylalanine, the CDR3 comprises 14 residues. CDR3 DNA is the only sequence kept; it has 42 bases, read in frame from the first base. Trimming accounts for 3 bases at V and 7 bases at J, while the number of junction bases matched to no gene is 6. CDR1 and CDR2 (MDHEN, SYDVKM) derive from the germline V gene. Comment on this clone: Its cognate antigen has yet to be identified. Qualities for individual bases were not recorded, and no much larger clone is one base off.

Sequenced material: PBMCs. Rearrangement joined TRBV28 to TRBJ2-7, with TRBD1 identical over 10 junction bases. The TCR originated in a woman aged 18-30 years in good health and CMV-seronegative. The CDR3 sequence is CASSLGQGLGEQYF. The nucleotides are TGTGCCAGCAGTTTGGGACAGGGGCTCGGGGAGCAGTACTTC.